A selection of T cell receptor beta chains follows, all from one sample in a study of cytomegalovirus exposure and HLA in healthy donors. Repertoires were generated with immunoSEQ multiplex PCR, while TCRdb's copy carries only in-frame clones and drops some. The table has 150,000 to 200,000 clones, 70% to 90% seen once. Sequenced sample: PBMCs. The receptor set was obtained from a woman aged 18-29 years in good health and CMV-seropositive. CDR3s include the opening cysteine and the closing phenylalanine or tryptophan. A D gene is named only where the DNA matches it firmly. Rows give clone size only sometimes, using once, few, many, or a class for an expanded clone.

size	J	D	V	CDR3	DNA
NA	TRBJ1-5	NA	TRBV7-9	CASSLASQPQHF	TGTGCCAGCAGCTTGGCTAGTCAGCCCCAGCATTTT
NA	TRBJ1-2	NA	TRBV5-1	CASSTVPSNGYTF	TGCGCCAGCAGCACGGTTCCTTCGAATGGCTACACCTTC
NA	TRBJ1-4	TRBD1	TRBV2	CASRGQGEKLFF	TGTGCCAGCAGGGGACAGGGTGAAAAACTGTTTTTT
NA	TRBJ2-7	TRBD1	TRBV6-4	CASSGRGPEQYF	TGTGCCAGCAGCGGAAGGGGGCCCGAGCAGTACTTC
NA	TRBJ1-6	NA	TRBV15	CATSRTLYRADNSPLHF	TGTGCCACCAGCAGAACCCTCTACAGGGCCGATAATTCGCCCCTCCACTTT
NA	TRBJ2-5	NA	TRBV5-8	CASSLVGGAQTQYF	TGTGCCAGCAGCTTAGTAGGGGGGGCGCAGACCCAGTACTTC
NA	TRBJ1-2	TRBD1	TRBV13	CASSLTVRGSYGYTF	TGTGCCAGCAGCTTAACGGTCAGGGGGTCCTATGGCTACACCTTC
NA	TRBJ1-5	TRBD1	TRBV5-6	CASSSYGQGLNQPQHF	TGTGCCAGCAGCTCCTATGGACAGGGCCTCAATCAGCCCCAGCATTTT
once	TRBJ1-1	TRBD1	TRBV27	CASCGQGNTEAFF	TGTGCCAGTTGCGGACAGGGAAACACTGAAGCTTTCTTT
NA	TRBJ2-7	TRBD1	TRBV10-1	CASRQGNGEQYF	TGCGCCAGCCGACAGGGAAACGGCGAGCAGTACTTC
few	TRBJ1-1	NA	TRBV11-3	CASSFSFNTEAFF	TGTGCCAGCAGCTTTTCGTTCAACACTGAAGCTTTCTTT
NA	TRBJ2-7	TRBD1	TRBV19	CASSGGTGLKVVYEQYF	TGTGCCAGTAGTGGGGGGACAGGGTTGAAGGTGGTCTACGAGCAGTACTTC
NA	TRBJ2-7	NA	TRBV16	CASSRGRQLIYEQYF	TGTGCCAGCAGCCGTGGGAGGCAGTTAATCTACGAGCAGTACTTC
NA	TRBJ2-1	TRBD2	TRBV30	CAWILAGGYNEQFF	TGTGCCTGGATACTAGCGGGGGGCTACAATGAGCAGTTCTTC
NA	TRBJ2-2	NA	TRBV30	CAWKSWGGHSGELFF	TGTGCCTGGAAGTCGTGGGGGGGCCATAGCGGGGAGCTGTTTTTT
NA	TRBJ2-1	NA	TRBV13	CASSLGTGRNEQFF	TGTGCCAGCAGCTTAGGGACAGGGAGGAATGAGCAGTTCTTC
NA	TRBJ1-1	NA	TRBV7-8	CASRPYVRDKNTEAFF	TGTGCCAGCAGACCGTACGTGAGGGATAAGAACACTGAAGCTTTCTTT
NA	TRBJ2-3	NA	TRBV27	CASSHPSGDTQYF	TGTGCCAGCAGTCACCCCTCGGGAGATACGCAGTATTTT
NA	TRBJ2-3	TRBD2	TRBV27	CASSLSIPGLAGTDTQYF	TGTGCCAGCAGTTTATCCATTCCGGGACTAGCGGGCACAGATACGCAGTATTTT
NA	TRBJ2-3	NA	TRBV6-4	CASSDGGAGDTQYF	TGTGCCAGCAGTGACGGGGGGGCGGGAGATACGCAGTATTTT
NA	TRBJ2-3	NA	TRBV2	CASSVDGGLTDTQYF	TGTGCCAGCAGTGTAGATGGGGGCCTCACAGATACGCAGTATTTT
once	TRBJ1-4	NA	TRBV30	CAAGGGLGNEKLFF	TGTGCCGCGGGCGGGGGGCTCGGTAATGAAAAACTGTTTTTT
NA	TRBJ2-2	NA	TRBV15	CATSREEPLRLNTGELFF	TGTGCCACCAGCAGGGAAGAACCTCTGAGGCTGAACACCGGGGAGCTGTTTTTT
NA	TRBJ1-6	TRBD1	TRBV19	CASSIGGTGSNSPLHF	TGTGCCAGTAGTATAGGTGGGACAGGTTCGAATTCACCCCTCCACTTT
few	TRBJ2-3	TRBD2	TRBV7-2	CASSWTSGDTQYF	TGTGCCAGCAGCTGGACTAGCGGAGATACGCAGTATTTT
NA	TRBJ1-5	NA	TRBV11-2	CASSLVSGMPQHF	TGTGCCAGCAGCTTAGTCAGCGGAATGCCCCAGCATTTT
once	TRBJ1-2	NA	TRBV19	CASSITGGNYGYTF	TGTGCCAGTAGTATAACGGGGGGAAACTATGGCTACACCTTC